The rows below give T cell receptor beta chains drawn from one sample of a study of CD8+CD57+ T cells in acquired aplastic anemia. TCRdb ran MiXCR on the reads and lists one entry per CDR3 protein. The repertoire consists of approximately 470,000 distinct CDR3 sequences, with approximately 33% occurring once and the leading ten covering less than 0.85%. The sequenced material came from sorted CD4+, CD8+, or CD8+CD57+ T cells (not recorded which) from PBMCs. These TCRs come from a human donor with aplastic anemia. CDR3s include the opening cysteine and the closing phenylalanine or tryptophan. Each record gives: clone size, J gene, D gene, V gene, CDR3 protein, CDR3 DNA. D genes are given only for firm matches. Clone size is given for some rows only: seen once, a few or many times, or a class if the clone is expanded.

clone size: -; J gene: TRBJ2-7; D gene: -; V gene: TRBV9; CDR3 protein: CASSVGPDASYEQYF; CDR3 DNA: TGTGCCAGCAGCGTAGGGCCGGACGCATCCTACGAGCAGTACTTC
clone size: few; J gene: TRBJ2-7; D gene: TRBD1; V gene: TRBV19; CDR3 protein: CASSPGQGAREQYF; CDR3 DNA: TGTGCCAGTAGTCCCGGACAGGGGGCGAGGGAGCAGTACTTC
clone size: many; J gene: TRBJ1-6; D gene: -; V gene: TRBV14; CDR3 protein: CASSPHRNSPLHF; CDR3 DNA: TGTGCCAGCAGCCCTCACAGGAATTCACCCCTCCACTTT
clone size: -; J gene: TRBJ2-2; D gene: TRBD1; V gene: TRBV20-1; CDR3 protein: CSARDRGPGELFF; CDR3 DNA: TGCAGTGCTAGGGACAGGGGGCCCGGGGAGCTGTTTTTT
clone size: -; J gene: TRBJ2-7; D gene: TRBD2; V gene: TRBV4-2; CDR3 protein: CASSPPRTSGSDEQYF; CDR3 DNA: TGTGCCAGCAGCCCACCCAGGACTAGCGGGAGCGACGAGCAGTACTTC
clone size: -; J gene: TRBJ2-7; D gene: TRBD1; V gene: TRBV29-1; CDR3 protein: CSVAGGRYEQYF; CDR3 DNA: TGCAGCGTAGCAGGGGGCAGATACGAGCAGTACTTC
clone size: few; J gene: TRBJ2-2; D gene: -; V gene: TRBV7-2; CDR3 protein: CASSFWELGGELFF; CDR3 DNA: TGTGCCAGCAGCTTTTGGGAGTTGGGCGGGGAGCTGTTTTTT
clone size: many; J gene: TRBJ2-7; D gene: TRBD1; V gene: TRBV20-1; CDR3 protein: CSAKGTGKYEQYF; CDR3 DNA: TGCAGTGCCAAAGGGACAGGGAAGTACGAGCAGTACTTC
clone size: few; J gene: TRBJ2-7; D gene: -; V gene: TRBV6-4; CDR3 protein: CASSDSSGQAGNSEQYF; CDR3 DNA: TGTGCCAGCAGTGACTCGTCTGGGCAGGCTGGGAACTCCGAGCAGTACTTC
clone size: -; J gene: TRBJ1-1; D gene: -; V gene: TRBV25-1; CDR3 protein: CASSLGLGLEAFF; CDR3 DNA: TGTGCCAGCAGCTTAGGTTTGGGGCTTGAAGCTTTCTTT
clone size: -; J gene: TRBJ2-4; D gene: -; V gene: TRBV4-3; CDR3 protein: CASSQVDTIAKNIQYF; CDR3 DNA: TGCGCCAGCAGCCAAGTGGACACTATTGCCAAAAACATTCAGTACTTC
clone size: many; J gene: TRBJ2-3; D gene: -; V gene: TRBV6-1; CDR3 protein: CASIRTDTQYF; CDR3 DNA: TGTGCCAGCATTCGCACAGATACGCAGTATTTT
clone size: few; J gene: TRBJ1-2; D gene: -; V gene: TRBV29-1; CDR3 protein: CSVEGVGALMNGYAF; CDR3 DNA: TGCAGCGTTGAAGGTGTCGGTGCTCTTATGAACGGCTACGCCTTC
clone size: once; J gene: TRBJ2-1; D gene: TRBD2; V gene: TRBV7-1; CDR3 protein: CASSSVSSGGLNYNEQFF; CDR3 DNA: TGTGCCAGCAGCTCCGTCTCTAGCGGGGGTCTAAACTACAATGAGCAGTTCTTC
clone size: -; J gene: TRBJ1-2; D gene: TRBD1; V gene: TRBV4-1; CDR3 protein: CASSQVGQGAGGYTF; CDR3 DNA: TGCGCCAGCAGCCAAGTGGGACAGGGGGCAGGGGGCTACACCTTC
clone size: many; J gene: TRBJ1-1; D gene: -; V gene: TRBV7-2; CDR3 protein: CASSLQGTTEAFF; CDR3 DNA: TGTGCCAGCAGCTTACAGGGGACGACTGAAGCTTTCTTT
clone size: -; J gene: TRBJ1-1; D gene: -; V gene: TRBV7-9; CDR3 protein: CASSLVAEGNTEAFF; CDR3 DNA: TGTGCCAGCAGCTTAGTGGCAGAGGGGAACACTGAAGCTTTCTTT
clone size: -; J gene: TRBJ2-5; D gene: TRBD1; V gene: TRBV4-2; CDR3 protein: CASSQDTQGAGEAQYF; CDR3 DNA: TGTGCCAGCAGCCAAGATACACAGGGGGCTGGGGAGGCCCAGTACTTC
clone size: -; J gene: TRBJ1-5; D gene: TRBD1; V gene: TRBV6-1; CDR3 protein: CASKPGQDQPQHF; CDR3 DNA: TGTGCCAGCAAACCGGGACAGGATCAGCCCCAGCATTTT
clone size: -; J gene: TRBJ2-7; D gene: -; V gene: TRBV29-1; CDR3 protein: CSVAAYEQYF; CDR3 DNA: TGCAGCGTTGCCGCCTACGAGCAGTACTTC
clone size: few; J gene: TRBJ2-2; D gene: -; V gene: TRBV6-1; CDR3 protein: CASSERRAGELFF; CDR3 DNA: TGTGCCAGCAGTGAACGTAGGGCCGGGGAGCTGTTTTTT
clone size: -; J gene: TRBJ1-5; D gene: -; V gene: TRBV2; CDR3 protein: CASSLDRHNQPQHF; CDR3 DNA: TGTGCCAGCAGCCTCGACAGACATAATCAGCCCCAGCATTTT
clone size: -; J gene: TRBJ1-2; D gene: -; V gene: TRBV2; CDR3 protein: CASSEVGEANYGYTF; CDR3 DNA: TGTGCCAGCAGTGAAGTAGGGGAGGCTAACTATGGCTACACCTTC
clone size: -; J gene: TRBJ1-5; D gene: TRBD1; V gene: TRBV10-3; CDR3 protein: CASSEGQGHQPQHF; CDR3 DNA: TGTGCCAGCAGTGAGGGACAGGGGCATCAGCCCCAGCATTTT
clone size: many; J gene: TRBJ2-4; D gene: -; V gene: TRBV24-1; CDR3 protein: CATSDHATGNQYF; CDR3 DNA: TGTGCCACCAGTGACCATGCGACAGGTAATCAGTACTTC
clone size: -; J gene: TRBJ1-2; D gene: -; V gene: TRBV19; CDR3 protein: CASSIDPLLNGYTF; CDR3 DNA: TGTGCCAGTAGTATAGATCCCCTACTGAATGGCTACACCTTC
clone size: many; J gene: TRBJ2-7; D gene: -; V gene: TRBV2; CDR3 protein: CASRRGPTYEQYF; CDR3 DNA: TGTGCCAGCAGGCGGGGGCCCACCTACGAGCAGTACTTC
clone size: few; J gene: TRBJ2-1; D gene: -; V gene: TRBV29-1; CDR3 protein: CSVKPRTPEDEQFF; CDR3 DNA: TGCAGCGTGAAACCCAGAACCCCAGAGGATGAGCAGTTCTTC
clone size: -; J gene: TRBJ2-5; D gene: TRBD1; V gene: TRBV5-1; CDR3 protein: CASSLAGRGPGETQYF; CDR3 DNA: TGCGCCAGCAGCTTGGCAGGCAGGGGGCCTGGGGAGACCCAGTACTTC
clone size: many; J gene: TRBJ2-5; D gene: -; V gene: TRBV2; CDR3 protein: CASSDWETQYF; CDR3 DNA: TGTGCCAGCAGTGATTGGGAGACCCAGTACTTC
clone size: many; J gene: TRBJ1-2; D gene: -; V gene: TRBV7-2; CDR3 protein: CASRQNRGSYGYTF; CDR3 DNA: TGTGCCAGCAGACAGAACCGGGGTTCTTATGGCTACACCTTC
clone size: many; J gene: TRBJ2-7; D gene: -; V gene: TRBV20-1; CDR3 protein: CSGAPKVSGEQYF; CDR3 DNA: TGCAGTGGTGCGCCCAAGGTTTCGGGCGAGCAGTACTTC
clone size: many; J gene: TRBJ2-7; D gene: TRBD1; V gene: TRBV7-2; CDR3 protein: CASSRDRVDYEQYF; CDR3 DNA: TGTGCCAGCAGCCGGGACAGGGTGGACTACGAGCAGTACTTC
clone size: many; J gene: TRBJ2-5; D gene: -; V gene: TRBV14; CDR3 protein: CASSRYQQETQYF; CDR3 DNA: TGTGCCAGCAGCCGCTACCAACAAGAGACCCAGTACTTC
clone size: few; J gene: TRBJ1-1; D gene: -; V gene: TRBV7-2; CDR3 protein: CASSYDTRLNTEAFF; CDR3 DNA: TGTGCCAGCAGCTATGACACCAGACTGAACACTGAAGCTTTCTTT
clone size: -; J gene: TRBJ2-1; D gene: -; V gene: TRBV24-1; CDR3 protein: CATKYLPTGDNEQFF; CDR3 DNA: TGTGCCACCAAATACCTACCAACGGGGGACAATGAGCAGTTCTTC
clone size: many; J gene: TRBJ2-6; D gene: TRBD1; V gene: TRBV10-3; CDR3 protein: CAISDWTGSSGANVLTF; CDR3 DNA: TGTGCCATCAGTGATTGGACAGGGAGCTCTGGGGCCAACGTCCTGACTTTC
clone size: many; J gene: TRBJ1-1; D gene: TRBD1; V gene: TRBV7-9; CDR3 protein: CASSSLTGPNTEAFF; CDR3 DNA: TGTGCCAGCAGCTCCCTGACAGGGCCGAACACTGAAGCTTTCTTT
clone size: many; J gene: TRBJ2-1; D gene: TRBD2; V gene: TRBV2; CDR3 protein: CASKSLAGKNEQFF; CDR3 DNA: TGTGCCAGCAAGTCGTTAGCGGGGAAAAATGAGCAGTTCTTC
clone size: -; J gene: TRBJ2-7; D gene: -; V gene: TRBV19; CDR3 protein: CASSIEAGSPSWSYEQYF; CDR3 DNA: TGTGCCAGTAGTATAGAGGCCGGCAGCCCCTCGTGGTCTTACGAGCAGTACTTC
clone size: many; J gene: TRBJ2-7; D gene: -; V gene: TRBV19; CDR3 protein: CASSIGHVGPYEQYF; CDR3 DNA: TGTGCCAGTAGTATAGGTCATGTCGGCCCTTACGAGCAGTACTTC
clone size: -; J gene: TRBJ2-7; D gene: TRBD1; V gene: TRBV10-2; CDR3 protein: CASSELSTGGTYEQYF; CDR3 DNA: TGCGCCAGCAGTGAGCTTTCGACAGGGGGCACCTACGAGCAGTACTTC
clone size: few; J gene: TRBJ1-1; D gene: -; V gene: TRBV15; CDR3 protein: CATSPMGSTEAFF; CDR3 DNA: TGTGCCACCAGCCCCATGGGGTCCACTGAAGCTTTCTTT
clone size: -; J gene: TRBJ2-1; D gene: -; V gene: TRBV6-4; CDR3 protein: CASTWVPYNEQFF; CDR3 DNA: TGTGCCAGCACTTGGGTCCCCTACAATGAGCAGTTCTTC
clone size: -; J gene: TRBJ2-1; D gene: -; V gene: TRBV29-1; CDR3 protein: CSVNEQFF; CDR3 DNA: TGCAGCGTCAATGAGCAGTTCTTC
clone size: few; J gene: TRBJ1-5; D gene: -; V gene: TRBV19; CDR3 protein: CASSMYGEGNQPQHF; CDR3 DNA: TGTGCCAGTAGTATGTATGGGGAGGGAAATCAGCCCCAGCATTTT
clone size: -; J gene: TRBJ2-7; D gene: TRBD1; V gene: TRBV5-4; CDR3 protein: CASSLVSGQGLDEQYF; CDR3 DNA: TGTGCCAGCAGCTTGGTGTCGGGACAGGGGTTAGACGAGCAGTACTTC
clone size: many; J gene: TRBJ1-6; D gene: -; V gene: TRBV20-1; CDR3 protein: CSARLTGGQSPLHF; CDR3 DNA: TGCAGTGCTCGTCTGACAGGCGGTCAATCACCCCTCCACTTT
clone size: many; J gene: TRBJ1-6; D gene: -; V gene: TRBV4-2; CDR3 protein: CASSQGVEDLLPLHF; CDR3 DNA: TGTGCCAGCAGCCAAGGGGTGGAGGACCTTCTACCCCTCCACTTT
clone size: many; J gene: TRBJ2-3; D gene: TRBD2; V gene: TRBV19; CDR3 protein: CASSIDFTGGPDTQYF; CDR3 DNA: TGTGCCAGTAGTATAGATTTTACGGGAGGCCCAGATACGCAGTATTTT
clone size: many; J gene: TRBJ2-6; D gene: TRBD2; V gene: TRBV7-3; CDR3 protein: CASSNSGIGANVLTF; CDR3 DNA: TGTGCCAGCAGCAATAGCGGGATCGGGGCCAACGTCCTGACTTTC
clone size: -; J gene: TRBJ2-1; D gene: TRBD2; V gene: TRBV20-1; CDR3 protein: CSAVENSGSSYNEQFF; CDR3 DNA: TGCAGTGCTGTCGAAAATAGCGGGAGCTCCTACAATGAGCAGTTCTTC
clone size: many; J gene: TRBJ1-2; D gene: -; V gene: TRBV14; CDR3 protein: CASSPGTRNGYTF; CDR3 DNA: TGTGCCAGCAGCCCCGGGACACGAAATGGCTACACCTTC
clone size: -; J gene: TRBJ2-3; D gene: -; V gene: TRBV2; CDR3 protein: CASNSAERRPTDTQYF; CDR3 DNA: TGTGCCAGCAACTCGGCCGAACGACGGCCCACAGATACGCAGTATTTT
clone size: many; J gene: TRBJ1-6; D gene: -; V gene: TRBV20-1; CDR3 protein: CSATMTGSSYNSPLHF; CDR3 DNA: TGCAGTGCTACCATGACGGGGAGCTCCTATAATTCACCCCTCCACTTT
clone size: -; J gene: TRBJ2-5; D gene: -; V gene: TRBV5-1; CDR3 protein: CASSGPTPETQYF; CDR3 DNA: TGCGCCAGCAGCGGACCTACGCCGGAGACCCAGTACTTC
clone size: -; J gene: TRBJ2-1; D gene: TRBD2; V gene: TRBV7-3; CDR3 protein: CASSLAGSSANEQFF; CDR3 DNA: TGTGCCAGCAGCCTAGCGGGATCTTCCGCCAATGAGCAGTTCTTC
clone size: many; J gene: TRBJ1-6; D gene: TRBD1; V gene: TRBV25-1; CDR3 protein: CASSETGGAYSPLHF; CDR3 DNA: TGTGCCAGCAGTGAGACAGGGGGCGCTTATTCACCCCTCCACTTT
clone size: -; J gene: TRBJ1-2; D gene: TRBD1; V gene: TRBV2; CDR3 protein: CASSEQGEYGYTF; CDR3 DNA: TGTGCCAGCAGTGAACAGGGGGAATATGGCTACACCTTC
clone size: few; J gene: TRBJ2-7; D gene: TRBD1; V gene: TRBV2; CDR3 protein: CASSLGTGVSYEQYF; CDR3 DNA: TGTGCCAGCAGTTTAGGTACAGGGGTATCCTACGAGCAGTACTTC